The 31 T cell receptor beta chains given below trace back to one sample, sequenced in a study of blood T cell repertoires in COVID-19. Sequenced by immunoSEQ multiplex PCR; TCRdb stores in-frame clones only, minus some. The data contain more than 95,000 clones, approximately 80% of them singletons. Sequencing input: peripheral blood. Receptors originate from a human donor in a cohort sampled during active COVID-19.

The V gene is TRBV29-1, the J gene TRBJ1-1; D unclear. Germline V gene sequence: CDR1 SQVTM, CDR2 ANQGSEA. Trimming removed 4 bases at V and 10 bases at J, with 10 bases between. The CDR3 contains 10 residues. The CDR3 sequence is CSVGEGRAFF. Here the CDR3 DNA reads TGCAGCGTTGGGGAGGGTAGAGCTTTCTTT. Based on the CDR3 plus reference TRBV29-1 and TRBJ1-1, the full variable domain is SAVISQKPSRDICQRGTSLTIQCQVDSQVTMMFWYRQQPGQSLTLIATANQGSEATYESGFVIDKFPISRPNLTFSTLTVSNMSPEDSSIYLCSVGEGRAFFGQGTRLTVV.

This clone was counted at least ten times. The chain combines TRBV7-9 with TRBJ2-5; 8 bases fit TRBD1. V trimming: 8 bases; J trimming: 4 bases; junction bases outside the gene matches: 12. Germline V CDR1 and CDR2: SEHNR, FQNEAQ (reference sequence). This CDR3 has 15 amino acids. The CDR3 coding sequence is TGTGCCAGCCGGGACAGGAGTGATGGGAGAGAGACCCAGTACTTC. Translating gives CASRDRSDGRETQYF.

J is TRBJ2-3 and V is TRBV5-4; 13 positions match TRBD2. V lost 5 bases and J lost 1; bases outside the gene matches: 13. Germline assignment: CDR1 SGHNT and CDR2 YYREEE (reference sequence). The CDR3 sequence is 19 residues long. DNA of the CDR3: TGTGCCAGCAGACTAGGACTAGCGGGGGCGACTGGGGGCACAGATACGCAGTATTTT. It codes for CASRLGLAGATGGTDTQYF.

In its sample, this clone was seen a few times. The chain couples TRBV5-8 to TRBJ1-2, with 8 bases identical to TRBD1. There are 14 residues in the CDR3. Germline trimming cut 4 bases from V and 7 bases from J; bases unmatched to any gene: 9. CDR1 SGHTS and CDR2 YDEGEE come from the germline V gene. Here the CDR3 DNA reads TGTGCCAGCAGCACCCAGGGGGCGCTTGGTGGCTACACCTTC. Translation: CASSTQGALGGYTF.

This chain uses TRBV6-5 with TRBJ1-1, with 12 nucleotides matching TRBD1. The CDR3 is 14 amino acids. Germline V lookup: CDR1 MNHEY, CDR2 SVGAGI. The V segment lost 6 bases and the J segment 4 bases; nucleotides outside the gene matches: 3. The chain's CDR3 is CASRGQGATTEAFF. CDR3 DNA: TGTGCCAGCAGGGGACAGGGGGCGACCACTGAAGCTTTCTTT.

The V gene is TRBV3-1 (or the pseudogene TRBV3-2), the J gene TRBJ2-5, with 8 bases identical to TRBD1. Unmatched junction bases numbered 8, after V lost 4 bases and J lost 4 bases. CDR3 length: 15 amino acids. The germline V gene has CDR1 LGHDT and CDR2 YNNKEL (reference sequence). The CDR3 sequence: CASSLGQGARETQYF. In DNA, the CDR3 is TGTGCCAGCAGCCTCGGACAGGGAGCTCGAGAGACCCAGTACTTC.

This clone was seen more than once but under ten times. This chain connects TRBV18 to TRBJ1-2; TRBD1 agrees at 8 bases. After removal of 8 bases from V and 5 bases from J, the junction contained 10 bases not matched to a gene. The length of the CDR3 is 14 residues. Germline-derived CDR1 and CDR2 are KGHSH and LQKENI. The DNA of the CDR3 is TGTGCCAGCGCCAAGGACAGGGTGGTATATGGCTACACCTTC. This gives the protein CASAKDRVVYGYTF.

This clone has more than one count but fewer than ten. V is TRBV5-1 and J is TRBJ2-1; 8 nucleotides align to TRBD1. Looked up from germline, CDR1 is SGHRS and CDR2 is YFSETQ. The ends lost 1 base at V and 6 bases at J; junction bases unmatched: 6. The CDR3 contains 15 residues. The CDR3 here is CASSLWQGAVNEQFF. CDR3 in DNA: TGCGCCAGCAGCTTGTGGCAGGGGGCGGTCAATGAGCAGTTCTTC.

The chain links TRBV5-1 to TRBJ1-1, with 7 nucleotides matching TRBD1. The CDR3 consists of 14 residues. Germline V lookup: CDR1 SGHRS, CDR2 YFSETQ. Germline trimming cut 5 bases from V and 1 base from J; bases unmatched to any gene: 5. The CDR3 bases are TGCGCCAGCAGGTGGGGACAGACGAACACTGAAGCTTTCTTT. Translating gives CASRWGQTNTEAFF. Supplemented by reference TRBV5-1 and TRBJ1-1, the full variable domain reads KAGVTQTPRYLIKTRGQQVTLSCSPISGHRSVSWYQQTPGQGLQFLFEYFSETQRNKGNFPGRFSGRQFSNSRSEMNVSTLELGDSALYLCASRWGQTNTEAFFGQGTRLTVV.

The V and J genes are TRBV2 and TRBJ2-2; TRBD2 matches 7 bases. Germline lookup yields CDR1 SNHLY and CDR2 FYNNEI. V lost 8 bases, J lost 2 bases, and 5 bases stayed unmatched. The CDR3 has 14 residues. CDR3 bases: TGTGCCAGCCGTAGCGGGTTTAACACCGGGGAGCTGTTTTTT. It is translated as CASRSGFNTGELFF. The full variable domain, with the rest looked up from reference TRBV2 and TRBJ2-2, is EPEVTQTPSHQVTQMGQEVILRCVPISNHLYFYWYRQILGQKVEFLVSFYNNEISEKSEIFDDQFSVERPDGSNFTLKIRSTKLEDSAMYFCASRSGFNTGELFFGEGSRLTVL.

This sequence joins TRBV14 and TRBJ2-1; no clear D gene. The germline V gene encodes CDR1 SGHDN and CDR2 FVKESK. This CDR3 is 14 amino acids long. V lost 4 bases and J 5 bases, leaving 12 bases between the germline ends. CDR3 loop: CASSRQQRNNEQFF. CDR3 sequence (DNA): TGTGCCAGCAGCCGCCAGCAGAGGAACAATGAGCAGTTCTTC. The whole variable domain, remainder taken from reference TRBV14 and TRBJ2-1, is EAGVTQFPSHSVIEKGQTVTLRCDPISGHDNLYWYRRVMGKEIKFLLHFVKESKQDESGMPNNRFLAERTGGTYSTLKVQPAELEDSGVYFCASSRQQRNNEQFFGPGTRLTVL.

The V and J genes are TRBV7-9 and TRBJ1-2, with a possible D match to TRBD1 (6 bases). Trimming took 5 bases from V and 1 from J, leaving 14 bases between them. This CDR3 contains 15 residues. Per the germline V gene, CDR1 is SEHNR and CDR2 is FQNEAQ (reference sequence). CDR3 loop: CASSLMRQVNYGYTF. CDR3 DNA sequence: TGTGCCAGCAGCCTTATGAGACAGGTTAACTATGGCTACACCTTC.

The CDR3 sequence: CAWSVLFPISGNTIYF. The CDR3 DNA follows: TGTGCCTGGAGTGTACTTTTTCCCATCTCTGGAAACACCATATATTTT. The V call is TRBV30, the J call TRBJ1-3; D not resolved. The CDR3 has 16 amino acids. Trimming shortened V by 0 bases and J by 0 bases, and 12 bases separated the two germline ends. CDR1 and CDR2 from the germline V gene are GTSNPN and SVGIG (reference sequence).

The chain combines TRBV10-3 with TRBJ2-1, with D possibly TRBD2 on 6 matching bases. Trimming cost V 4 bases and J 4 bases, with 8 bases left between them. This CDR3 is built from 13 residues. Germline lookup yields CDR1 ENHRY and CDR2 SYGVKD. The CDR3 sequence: CAISAAGYNEQFF. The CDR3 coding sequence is TGTGCCATCAGTGCGGCGGGATACAATGAGCAGTTCTTC.

CDR3 coding DNA: TGTGCCAGCAGGAAGAGTTGGACTAGCGGGGGGGCCACCAATGAGCAGTTCTTC. The encoded protein is CASRKSWTSGGATNEQFF. V usage is TRBV7-2 and J usage is TRBJ2-1; 15 nucleotides match TRBD2. J gave up 6 bases and V 6 bases, and 12 bases lay outside the gene matches. This CDR3 comprises 18 residues. Germline V gene sequence: CDR1 SGHTA, CDR2 FQGNSA.

The CDR3 nucleotides read TGTGCCAGCAGCCGTTCGCGGGGAAACACAGATACGCAGTATTTT. Encoded protein: CASSRSRGNTDTQYF. The chain combines TRBV4-2 with TRBJ2-3, with D perhaps TRBD2 (6 bases). Germline CDR1 reads LGHNA; CDR2 reads YNFKEQ. V dropped 4 bases and J dropped 2 bases, with 13 bases sitting between them. This CDR3 has 15 amino acids.

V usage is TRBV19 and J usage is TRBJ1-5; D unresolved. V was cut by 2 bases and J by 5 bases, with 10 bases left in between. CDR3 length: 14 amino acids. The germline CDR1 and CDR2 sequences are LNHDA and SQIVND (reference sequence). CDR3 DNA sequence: TGTGCCAGTAGTATATGGGGAGCCCATCAGCCCCAGCATTTT. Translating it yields CASSIWGAHQPQHF.

Here the CDR3 DNA reads TGCGCCAGCAGCACCAGACAGGGGGCCGGGACCGGGGAGCTGTTTTTT. As protein: CASSTRQGAGTGELFF. V is TRBV5-1 and J is TRBJ2-2; the match to TRBD1 covers 10 bases. The CDR3 sequence is 16 residues long. V shed 4 bases, J shed 5 bases, and the junction held 8 bases outside the gene matches. Germline assignment: CDR1 SGHRS and CDR2 YFSETQ.

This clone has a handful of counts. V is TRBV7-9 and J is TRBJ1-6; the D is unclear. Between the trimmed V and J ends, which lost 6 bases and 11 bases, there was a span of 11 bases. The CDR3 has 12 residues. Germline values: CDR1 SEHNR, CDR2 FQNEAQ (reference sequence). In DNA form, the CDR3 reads TGTGCCAGCAGTAATAGAGGGACACCCCTCCACTTT. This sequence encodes CASSNRGTPLHF.

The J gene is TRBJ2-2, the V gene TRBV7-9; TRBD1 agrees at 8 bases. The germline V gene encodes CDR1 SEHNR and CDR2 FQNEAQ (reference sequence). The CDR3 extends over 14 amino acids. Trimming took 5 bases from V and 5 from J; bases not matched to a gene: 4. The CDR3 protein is CASSLGQGTGELFF. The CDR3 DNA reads TGTGCCAGCAGCCTCGGACAGGGTACCGGGGAGCTGTTTTTT.

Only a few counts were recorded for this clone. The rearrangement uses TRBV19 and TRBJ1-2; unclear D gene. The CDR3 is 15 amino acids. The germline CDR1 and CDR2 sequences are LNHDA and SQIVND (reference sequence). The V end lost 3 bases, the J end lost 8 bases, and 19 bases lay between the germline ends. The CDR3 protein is CASSITPPRLIGYTF. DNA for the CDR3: TGTGCCAGTAGTATCACCCCTCCCAGATTAATCGGCTACACCTTC.

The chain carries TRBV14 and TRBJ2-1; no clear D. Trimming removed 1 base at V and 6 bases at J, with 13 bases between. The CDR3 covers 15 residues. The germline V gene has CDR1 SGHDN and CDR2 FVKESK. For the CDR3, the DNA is TGTGCCAGCAGCCAAGCTTCCTCCTCAGGCAATGAGCAGTTCTTC. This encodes CASSQASSSGNEQFF.

The CDR3 sequence: CSVSAGGVGTEAFF. The CDR3 DNA reads as TGCAGCGTAAGCGCGGGCGGGGTAGGCACTGAAGCTTTCTTT. The gene calls are TRBV29-1 and TRBJ1-1; the D is unclear. CDR3 size: 14 residues. Per germline, CDR1 SQVTM and CDR2 ANQGSEA. Trimming took off 6 bases at V and 4 bases at J, with 18 bases between the two ends.

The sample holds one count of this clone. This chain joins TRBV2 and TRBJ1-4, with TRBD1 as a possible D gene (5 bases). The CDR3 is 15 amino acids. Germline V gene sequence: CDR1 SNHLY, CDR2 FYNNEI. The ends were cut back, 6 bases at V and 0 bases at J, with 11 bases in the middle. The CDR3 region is CASRPGDTTNEKLFF. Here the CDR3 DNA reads TGTGCCAGCAGGCCGGGGGATACAACTAATGAAAAACTGTTTTTT.

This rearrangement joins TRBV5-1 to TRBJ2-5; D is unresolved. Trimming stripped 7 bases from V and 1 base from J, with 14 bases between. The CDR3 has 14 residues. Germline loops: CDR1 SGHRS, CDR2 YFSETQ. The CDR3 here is CASAVLAPQETQYF. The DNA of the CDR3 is TGCGCCAGCGCGGTGTTGGCCCCCCAAGAGACCCAGTACTTC.

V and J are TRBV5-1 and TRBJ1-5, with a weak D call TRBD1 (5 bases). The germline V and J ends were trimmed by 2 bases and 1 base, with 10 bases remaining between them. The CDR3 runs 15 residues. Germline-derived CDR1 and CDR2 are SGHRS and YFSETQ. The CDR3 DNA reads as TGCGCCAGCAGCTTTGGAGGGGAGAGCAATCAGCCCCAGCATTTT. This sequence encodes CASSFGGESNQPQHF.

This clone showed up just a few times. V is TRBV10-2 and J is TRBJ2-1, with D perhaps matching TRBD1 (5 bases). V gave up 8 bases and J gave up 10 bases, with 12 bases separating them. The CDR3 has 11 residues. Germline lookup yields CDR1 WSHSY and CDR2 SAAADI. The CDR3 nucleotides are TGCGCCAGCGGCACAGGTGGGGAGCAGTTCTTC. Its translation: CASGTGGEQFF.

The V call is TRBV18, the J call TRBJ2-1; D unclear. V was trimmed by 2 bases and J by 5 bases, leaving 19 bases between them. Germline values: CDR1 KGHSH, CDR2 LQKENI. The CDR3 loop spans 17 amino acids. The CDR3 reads CASSPIVPSDPNNEQFF. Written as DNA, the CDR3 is TGTGCCAGCTCACCAATCGTCCCGTCAGATCCAAACAATGAGCAGTTCTTC. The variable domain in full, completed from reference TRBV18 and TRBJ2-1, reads NAGVMQNPRHLVRRRGQEARLRCSPMKGHSHVYWYRQLPEEGLKFMVYLQKENIIDESGMPKERFSAEFPKEGPSILRIQQVVRGDSAAYFCASSPIVPSDPNNEQFFGPGTRLTVL.

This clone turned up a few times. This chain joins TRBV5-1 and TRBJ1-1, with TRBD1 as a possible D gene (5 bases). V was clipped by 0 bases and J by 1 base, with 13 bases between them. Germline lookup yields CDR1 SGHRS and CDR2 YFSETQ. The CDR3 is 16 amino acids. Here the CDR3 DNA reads TGCGCCAGCAGCTTGGTCGGGGCCGGGGGGAACACTGAAGCTTTCTTT. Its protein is CASSLVGAGGNTEAFF.

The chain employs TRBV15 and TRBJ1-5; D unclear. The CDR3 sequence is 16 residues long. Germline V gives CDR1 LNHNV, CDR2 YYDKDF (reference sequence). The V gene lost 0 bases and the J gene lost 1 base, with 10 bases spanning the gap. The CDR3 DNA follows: TGTGCCACCAGCAGAGACCCTCCAGCGAGCAATCAGCCCCAGCATTTT. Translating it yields CATSRDPPASNQPQHF.

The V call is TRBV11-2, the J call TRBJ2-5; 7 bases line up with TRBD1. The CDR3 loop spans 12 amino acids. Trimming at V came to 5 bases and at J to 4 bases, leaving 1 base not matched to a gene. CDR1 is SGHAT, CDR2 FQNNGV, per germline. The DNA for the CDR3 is TGTGCCAGCAGCCGGGACAGAGAGACCCAGTACTTC. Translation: CASSRDRETQYF.